This TCR beta chain was sequenced during a study of cytomegalovirus exposure and HLA in healthy donors. A multiplex PCR was run with 60 Vbeta primers and 13 Jbeta primers. Here immunoSEQ multiplex PCR was the method, and the copy in TCRdb shows in-frame clones only, minus some. The table lists around 140,000 clones, approximately 82% of them singletons. The CDR3 length is 11 residues. Germline CDR1 reads LNHDA; CDR2 reads SQIVND (reference sequence). The V end lost 7 bases, the J end lost 10 bases, and 13 bases lay between the germline ends. The V gene is TRBV19, the J gene TRBJ1-1; a weak D match, TRBD1 (6 bases). Sequenced sample: PBMCs. This sequence was found in a middle-aged man in good health and CMV-seronegative. The CDR3 DNA reads TGTGCCAGTATTGGGGACATTGGAGCTTTCTTT. Protein: CASIGDIGAFF.